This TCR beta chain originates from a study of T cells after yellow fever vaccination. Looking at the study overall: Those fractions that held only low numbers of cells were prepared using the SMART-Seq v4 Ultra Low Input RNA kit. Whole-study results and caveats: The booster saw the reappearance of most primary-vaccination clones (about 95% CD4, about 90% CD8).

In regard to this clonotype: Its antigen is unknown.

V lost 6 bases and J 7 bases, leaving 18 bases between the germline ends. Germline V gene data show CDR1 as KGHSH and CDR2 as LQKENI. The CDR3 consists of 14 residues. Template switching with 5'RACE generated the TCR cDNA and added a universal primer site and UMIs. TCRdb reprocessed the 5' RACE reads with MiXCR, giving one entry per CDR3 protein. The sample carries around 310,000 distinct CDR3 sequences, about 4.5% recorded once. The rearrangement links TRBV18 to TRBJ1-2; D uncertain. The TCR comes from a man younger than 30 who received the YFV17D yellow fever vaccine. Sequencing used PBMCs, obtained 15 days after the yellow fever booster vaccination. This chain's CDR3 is CASSPTEELGGYTF. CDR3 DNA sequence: TGTGCCAGCTCCCCCACCGAGGAGCTGGGTGGCTACACCTTC.